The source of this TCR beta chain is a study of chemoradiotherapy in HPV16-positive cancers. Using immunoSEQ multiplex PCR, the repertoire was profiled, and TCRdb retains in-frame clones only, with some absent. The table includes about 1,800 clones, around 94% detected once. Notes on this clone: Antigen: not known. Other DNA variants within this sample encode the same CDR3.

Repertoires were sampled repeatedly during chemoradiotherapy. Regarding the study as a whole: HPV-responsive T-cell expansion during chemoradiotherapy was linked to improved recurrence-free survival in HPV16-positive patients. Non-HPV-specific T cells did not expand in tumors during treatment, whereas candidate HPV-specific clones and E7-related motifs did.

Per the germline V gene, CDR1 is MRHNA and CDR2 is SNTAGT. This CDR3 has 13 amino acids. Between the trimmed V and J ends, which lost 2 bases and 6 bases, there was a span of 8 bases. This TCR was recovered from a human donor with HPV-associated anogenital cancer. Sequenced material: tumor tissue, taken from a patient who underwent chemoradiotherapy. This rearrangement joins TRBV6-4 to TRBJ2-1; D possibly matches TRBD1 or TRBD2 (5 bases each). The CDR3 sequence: CASSDERGNEQFF. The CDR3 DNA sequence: TGTGCCAGCAGTGACGAGAGGGGCAATGAGCAGTTCTTC.